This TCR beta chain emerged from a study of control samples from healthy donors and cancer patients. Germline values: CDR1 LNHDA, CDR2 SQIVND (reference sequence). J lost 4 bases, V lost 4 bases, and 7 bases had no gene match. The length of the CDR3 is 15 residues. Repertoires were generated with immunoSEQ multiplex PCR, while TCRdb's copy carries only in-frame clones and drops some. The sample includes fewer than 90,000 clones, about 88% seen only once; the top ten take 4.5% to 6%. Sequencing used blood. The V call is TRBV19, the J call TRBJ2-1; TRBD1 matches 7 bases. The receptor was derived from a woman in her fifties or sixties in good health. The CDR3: CASSTGTALYNEQFF. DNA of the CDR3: TGTGCCAGTAGTACCGGGACAGCCCTATACAATGAGCAGTTCTTC.